These 30 T cell receptor beta chains were sequenced from one sample in a study of blood T cells in healthy people across ages. A second roughly 7 to 11 cycle PCR used barcoded and J-beta primers. A single record per CDR3 protein comes from TCRdb applying MiXCR to the 5' RACE reads. Of roughly 2 million distinct CDR3 sequences listed, 40% to 55% are singletons. Source material: blood. The receptors were sampled from a woman aged 40-49 years in good health.

This clonotype was counted a few times. The V call is TRBV15, the J call TRBJ2-1; 8 bases match TRBD2. With V trimmed by 3 bases and J by 2 bases, 9 bases remained unmatched. This CDR3 comprises 17 residues. CDR1 LNHNV and CDR2 YYDKDF come from the germline V gene (reference sequence). CDR3 amino acids: CATSSSRGGTTYNEQFF. As DNA, the CDR3 is TGTGCCACCAGCAGTAGCCGCGGGGGGACAACCTACAATGAGCAGTTCTTC.

This clonotype was seen only a few times. The chain carries TRBV6-1 and TRBJ2-3, with unresolved D. CDR1 is MNHNS and CDR2 is SASEGT in the germline V gene. Trimming pared 1 base from V and 0 bases from J, leaving 5 bases between. CDR3 size: 14 residues. The CDR3 DNA reads TGTGCCAGCAGTGAAGTAGGGAGCACAGATACGCAGTATTTT. This encodes CASSEVGSTDTQYF.

This rearrangement joins TRBV12-3 or TRBV12-4 to TRBJ2-7; D may be TRBD1 (5 bases). This CDR3 contains 14 residues. Deletions cut 3 bases from V and 3 bases from J, with 12 bases between. CDR3 sequence: CASSLQGSGYEQYF. CDR3 DNA: TGTGCCAGCAGTTTGCAGGGTTCGGGCTACGAGCAGTACTTC.

At least ten counts were recorded for this clonotype. This chain connects TRBV10-3 to TRBJ2-7; D perhaps matches TRBD2 (5 bases). This CDR3 spans 12 amino acids. V was trimmed by 3 bases and J by 4 bases, leaving 7 bases between them. Germline CDR1 is ENHRY and CDR2 is SYGVKD. CDR3 residues: CAISESGYEQYF. CDR3 coding DNA: TGTGCCATCAGTGAATCGGGGTACGAGCAGTACTTC.

This chain connects TRBV20-1 to TRBJ2-5, with a possible D match to TRBD1 (5 bases). Germline-derived CDR1 and CDR2 are DFQATT and SNEGSKA (reference sequence). The CDR3 extends over 13 amino acids. Trimming pared 6 bases from V and 0 bases from J, leaving 11 bases between. In nucleotides, the CDR3 is TGCAGTGCCCCAGGGCACTACCAAGAGACCCAGTACTTC. Translating it yields CSAPGHYQETQYF.

The V gene is TRBV11-2, the J gene TRBJ2-1; 8 nucleotides agree with TRBD1. Germline CDR1 is SGHAT and CDR2 is FQNNGV. This CDR3 has 13 residues. Germline trimming cut 6 bases from V and 5 bases from J; bases unmatched to any gene: 3. The CDR3 DNA is TGTGCCAGCAGGGACAGGGACCACAATGAGCAGTTCTTC. Amino acids: CASRDRDHNEQFF.

The chain couples TRBV5-1 to TRBJ2-4; 9 bases are shared with TRBD1. The end of the DNA is better explained by TRBJ2-7, so the J call may be wrong. The CDR3 extends over 14 amino acids. Germline values: CDR1 SGHRS, CDR2 YFSETQ. The CDR3 DNA sequence: TGCGCCAGCAGCGTGAGACAGGGGGTCTACGAGCAGTACTTC. This gives the protein CASSVRQGVYEQYF.

This clonotype was recorded a few times. This chain joins TRBV12-3 or TRBV12-4 and TRBJ2-1, with 7 bases matching TRBD1. The ends lost 1 base at V and 2 bases at J; junction bases unmatched: 2. The CDR3 has 15 amino acids. Here the CDR3 reads CASSLGDSTYNEQFF. The CDR3 DNA reads TGTGCCAGCAGTTTAGGGGACAGCACCTACAATGAGCAGTTCTTC.

The chain couples TRBV20-1 to TRBJ2-7; a possible D gene is TRBD1 (6 bases). The tail of the sequence fits TRBJ2-4 better, so the J call may be wrong. This CDR3 has 15 amino acids. The germline gives CDR1 DFQATT, CDR2 SNEGSKA (reference sequence). CDR3 loop: CSAVSRGAALNIQYF. The CDR3 DNA sequence: TGCAGTGCTGTAAGCAGGGGAGCAGCCCTCAACATTCAGTACTTC.

The J gene is TRBJ2-1, the V gene TRBV12-3 or TRBV12-4, with 7 bases that match TRBD1. This CDR3 is 14 amino acids long. V gave up 5 bases and J gave up 5 bases; unmatched junction bases: 6. The CDR3 nucleotides read TGTGCCAGCAGTCCACGGGACAGCAACAATGAGCAGTTCTTC. This sequence encodes CASSPRDSNNEQFF.

The J gene is TRBJ1-2, the V gene TRBV28; D possibly corresponds to TRBD1 (6 bases). The CDR3 has 11 residues. Trimming cost V 6 bases and J 6 bases, with 8 bases left between them. Germline CDR1 is MDHEN and CDR2 is SYDVKM. This CDR3 reads CASSGQHGYTF. The CDR3 DNA reads as TGTGCCAGCAGCGGACAGCATGGCTACACCTTC.

This clonotype was picked up many times. This chain uses TRBV11-1 with TRBJ2-1; 8 bases are shared with TRBD2. Unmatched junction bases numbered 7, after V lost 1 base and J lost 5 bases. Germline CDR1 SGHAT, CDR2 FQDESV (reference sequence). The CDR3 loop spans 16 amino acids. CDR3 coding DNA: TGTGCCAGCAGCTTAGGGGGTTTCGGGGGGGACAATGAGCAGTTCTTC. Residues: CASSLGGFGGDNEQFF.

This chain uses TRBV6-5 with TRBJ2-4; D is unresolved. The length of the CDR3 is 11 residues. Germline values: CDR1 MNHEY, CDR2 SVGAGI. The V and J ends lost 5 bases and 10 bases respectively, with 9 bases between them. The CDR3 coding sequence is TGTGCCAGCAGTATGGGTGGGATTCAGTACTTC. It is translated as CASSMGGIQYF.

Comment on this clonotype: One junction end does not reproduce the germline sequence, and a read error may be involved. The chain uses TRBV14 and TRBJ2-1; 9 positions match TRBD1. Germline V gene data show CDR1 as SGHDN and CDR2 as FVKESK. This CDR3 is built from 14 residues. The CDR3 reads CASSRDRVRNEQFF. The CDR3 nucleotides read TGTGCAAGCAGTCGGGACAGGGTAAGGAATGAGCAGTTCTTC.

This clonotype came up a few times. The chain is built from TRBV19 and TRBJ2-3; D unclear. The CDR3 has 13 residues. Germline CDR1 is LNHDA and CDR2 is SQIVND (reference sequence). Trimming took off 6 bases at V and 0 bases at J, with 7 bases between the two ends. CDR3 region: CASRAPSTDTQYF. The CDR3 DNA reads TGTGCCAGTAGGGCACCTAGCACAGATACGCAGTATTTT.

This clonotype has just a few counts. The chain couples TRBV10-3 to TRBJ2-3, with D perhaps assigned TRBD1 or TRBD2 (5 bases each). This CDR3 is built from 14 residues. Germline CDR1 reads ENHRY; CDR2 reads SYGVKD. V was clipped by 3 bases and J by 1 base, with 8 bases between them. CDR3 sequence reads: CAISDRDRTDTQYF. The CDR3 DNA follows: TGTGCCATCAGTGACAGGGACCGCACAGATACGCAGTATTTT.

This chain connects TRBV28 to TRBJ2-5; D may be TRBD1 or TRBD2 (5 bases each). CDR1 is MDHEN and CDR2 is SYDVKM in the germline V gene. Trimming stripped 3 bases from V and 11 bases from J, with 16 bases between. This CDR3 spans 13 amino acids. This CDR3 reads CASSLYLDGGQYF. As DNA, the CDR3 is TGTGCCAGCAGTTTGTACCTTGATGGGGGTCAGTACTTC.

A few counts support this clonotype. The chain combines TRBV5-1 with TRBJ2-1; 7 nucleotides match TRBD2. The trim removed 0 bases at V and 4 bases at J, leaving 7 bases unmatched. CDR1 and CDR2 from the germline V gene are SGHRS and YFSETQ. The CDR3 spans 16 residues. The CDR3 loop reads CASSLVGGGGYNEQFF. The DNA of the CDR3 is TGCGCCAGCAGCTTGGTTGGCGGGGGAGGTTACAATGAGCAGTTCTTC.

This clonotype appeared a single time. The V gene is TRBV4-2, the J gene TRBJ1-1; TRBD1 is a possible D gene (6 bases). V lost 4 bases, J lost 4 bases, and 13 bases lay in between. This CDR3 is 14 amino acids long. Per germline, CDR1 LGHNA and CDR2 YNFKEQ. CDR3 nucleotides: TGTGCCAGCAGCCGAACCGGGGGCCTCACTGAAGCTTTCTTT. This sequence encodes CASSRTGGLTEAFF.

J is TRBJ2-3 and V is TRBV2, with 10 positions matching TRBD2. This CDR3 has 16 residues. Losses at the gene ends were 8 bases for V and 1 base for J; bases not matched to a gene: 9. Germline CDR1 SNHLY, CDR2 FYNNEI. In DNA, the CDR3 is TGTGCCAGCGTAGCTAGCGGGGGTTCCCGCACAGATACGCAGTATTTT. Translating gives CASVASGGSRTDTQYF.

This chain connects TRBV28 to TRBJ2-3; D ambiguous. The germline V and J ends were trimmed by 3 bases and 0 bases, with 16 bases remaining between them. CDR1 and CDR2 from the germline V gene are MDHEN and SYDVKM. The CDR3 sequence is 17 residues long. The CDR3 loop reads CASSFVGRTPSTDTQYF. CDR3 coding DNA: TGTGCCAGCAGTTTTGTGGGCAGAACCCCTAGCACAGATACGCAGTATTTT.

The chain has TRBV13 and TRBJ2-1, with D perhaps matching TRBD1 (6 bases). V lost 6 bases and J lost 4, with 13 bases in between. The CDR3 has 14 residues. Germline V lookup: CDR1 PRHDT, CDR2 FYEKMQ (reference sequence). CDR3 DNA sequence: TGTGCCAGCAGTTTCAGACAGGAGTACAATGAGCAGTTCTTC. Residues: CASSFRQEYNEQFF.

This clonotype was recorded only once. V is TRBV7-2 and J is TRBJ2-1, with 11 positions matching TRBD1. Germline CDR1 SGHTA, CDR2 FQGNSA. Unmatched junction bases numbered 9, after V lost 4 bases and J lost 4 bases. The CDR3 extends over 17 amino acids. As DNA, the CDR3 is TGTGCCAGCAGCTCCCGGAGTGGGACAGGGGGTTACAATGAGCAGTTCTTC. Translation: CASSSRSGTGGYNEQFF.

This chain's CDR3 is CASSLGTGHLKPQHF. In DNA, the CDR3 is TGTGCCAGCAGCTTAGGGACAGGGCATCTTAAGCCCCAGCATTTT. This rearrangement joins TRBV7-2 to TRBJ1-5; TRBD1 aligns across 8 bases. Trimming at V came to 1 base and at J to 8 bases, leaving 7 bases not matched to a gene. Germline CDR1 reads SGHTA; CDR2 reads FQGNSA. The CDR3 spans 15 residues.

CDR3: CASSLVERLNTEAFF. CDR3 DNA sequence: TGTGCCAGCAGTTTAGTGGAGCGCCTGAACACTGAAGCTTTCTTT. The chain has TRBV28 and TRBJ1-1, with unresolved D. V was cut by 2 bases and J by 0 bases, with 10 bases left in between. Germline lookup yields CDR1 MDHEN and CDR2 SYDVKM. This CDR3 is 15 amino acids long.

This clonotype appeared a single time. The chain links TRBV7-9 to TRBJ2-2; D unresolved. The germline CDR1 and CDR2 sequences are SEHNR and FQNEAQ (reference sequence). CDR3 length: 16 residues. Trimming stripped 0 bases from V and 3 bases from J, with 11 bases between. The CDR3 region has the DNA TGTGCCAGCAGCTTAGCGAGGAGCGCGGACACCGGGGAGCTGTTTTTT. Translated, it gives CASSLARSADTGELFF. The entire variable domain, with the rest obtained from reference TRBV7-9 and TRBJ2-2, is as follows: DTGVSQNPRHKITKRGQNVTFRCDPISEHNRLYWYRQTLGQGPEFLTYFQNEAQLEKSRLLSDRFSAERPKGSFSTLEIQRTEQGDSAMYLCASSLARSADTGELFFGEGSRLTVL.

The chain is built from TRBV7-6 and TRBJ2-1; D may correspond to TRBD1 or TRBD2 (6 bases each). V was shortened by 4 bases and J by 6 bases, with 16 bases between the two germline ends. Germline V lookup: CDR1 SGHVS, CDR2 FNYEAQ. The CDR3 runs 15 residues. The CDR3 is CASSYGGGLGNEQFF. CDR3 nucleotide sequence: TGTGCCAGCAGCTACGGTGGGGGGCTGGGCAATGAGCAGTTCTTC.

This chain joins TRBV5-1 and TRBJ2-1, with 7 bases matching TRBD2. The CDR3 extends over 14 amino acids. Germline assignment: CDR1 SGHRS and CDR2 YFSETQ. V was pared by 3 bases and J by 7 bases, with 7 bases of the junction left unmatched. The DNA of the CDR3 is TGCGCCAGCAGCTCCGGGACTATATCAAATGAGCAGTTCTTC. This encodes CASSSGTISNEQFF.

This clonotype has only one observation. This chain links TRBV6-6 with TRBJ1-4; tentative D call: TRBD1 (5 bases). Germline lookup yields CDR1 MNHNY and CDR2 SVGAGI (reference sequence). The ends were cut back, 6 bases at V and 5 bases at J, with 10 bases in the middle. The CDR3 spans 13 residues. CDR3 sequence reads: CASSGAGNEKLFF. The CDR3 coding sequence is TGTGCCAGCAGCGGGGCAGGGAATGAAAAACTGTTTTTT.

The table lists this clonotype with a few counts. The chain uses TRBV2 and TRBJ1-2; 9 bases are shared with TRBD1. CDR1 and CDR2 (germline): SNHLY, FYNNEI. The junction had 6 bases not matched to a gene; V was cut back by 10 bases and J by 3 bases. The CDR3 is 13 residues long. The CDR3 nucleotides are TGTGCCACCATCAGGACAGGGGACTATGGCTACACCTTC. It encodes CATIRTGDYGYTF.